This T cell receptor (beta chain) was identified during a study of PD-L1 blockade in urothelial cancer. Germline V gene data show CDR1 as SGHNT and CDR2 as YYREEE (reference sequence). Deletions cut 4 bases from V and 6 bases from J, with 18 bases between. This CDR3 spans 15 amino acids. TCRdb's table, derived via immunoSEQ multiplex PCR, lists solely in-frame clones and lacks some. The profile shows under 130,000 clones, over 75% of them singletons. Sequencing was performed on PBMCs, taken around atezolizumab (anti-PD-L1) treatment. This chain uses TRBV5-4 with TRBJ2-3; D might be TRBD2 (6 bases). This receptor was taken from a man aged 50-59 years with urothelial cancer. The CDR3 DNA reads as TGTGCCAGCAGCCTGGGGGGTAGCGGTGCTGATACGCAGTATTTT. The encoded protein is CASSLGGSGADTQYF.